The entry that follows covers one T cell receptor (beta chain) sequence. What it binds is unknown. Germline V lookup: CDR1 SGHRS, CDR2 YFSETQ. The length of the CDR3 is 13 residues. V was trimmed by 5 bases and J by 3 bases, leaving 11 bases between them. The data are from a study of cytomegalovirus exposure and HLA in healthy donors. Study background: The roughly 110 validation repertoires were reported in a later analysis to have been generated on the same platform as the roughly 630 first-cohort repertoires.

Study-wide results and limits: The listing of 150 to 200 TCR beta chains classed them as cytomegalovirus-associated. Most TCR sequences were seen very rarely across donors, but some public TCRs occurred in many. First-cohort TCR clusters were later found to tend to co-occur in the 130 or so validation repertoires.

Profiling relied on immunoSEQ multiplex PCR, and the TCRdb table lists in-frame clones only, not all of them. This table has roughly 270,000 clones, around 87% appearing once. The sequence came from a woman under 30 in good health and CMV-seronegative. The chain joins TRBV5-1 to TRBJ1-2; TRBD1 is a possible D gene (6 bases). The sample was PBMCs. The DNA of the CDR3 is TGCGCCAGCAGGCCGACAGGCGACTATGGCTACACCTTC. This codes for CASRPTGDYGYTF.